A single sample is the source of the 25 T cell receptor beta chains below, sequenced in a study of T cell responses to AZD1222 COVID-19 vaccine (TCRdb year 2021). Libraries came from the immunoSEQ multiplex PCR assay. TCRdb mirrors the immuneACCESS table, restricted to in-frame sequences. Some clones are absent from its copies; in checked studies, under half trace to an unresolved V gene, and the reason for the others is unknown. The sample table records roughly 100,000 clones; 88% of these occur just once. Around 9% of the sample rests with the top ten. The intended sense of this specimen's time point label: baseline before first vaccination. The specimen comprised peripheral blood, sampled on day 0 of AZD1222 vaccination. Receptors were obtained from an adult in good health.

The chain links TRBV4-1 to TRBJ1-6; TRBD1 aligns across 9 bases. CDR3 length: 14 amino acids. The V gene end was trimmed by 4 bases and the J gene end by 10 bases; junction bases not matched to a gene: 5. Germline V gene data show CDR1 as MGHRA and CDR2 as YSYEKL. CDR3 residues: CASSLTGGESPLHF. Here the CDR3 DNA reads TGCGCCAGCAGCCTTACAGGGGGCGAATCACCCCTCCACTTT.

For this clone: This may be a read error: a much more frequent sequence differs by one nucleotide. J is TRBJ1-1 and V is TRBV19; 11 bases fit TRBD1. This CDR3 comprises 15 residues. The germline CDR1 and CDR2 sequences are LNHDA and SQIVND (reference sequence). The V and J ends lost 8 bases and 4 bases, in that order; junction bases with no gene match: 9. CDR3 coding DNA: TGTGCCAGTCTGGGGGGACAGGGGGGTATCACTGAAGCTTTCTTT. Translated, it gives CASLGGQGGITEAFF.

V is TRBV18 and J is TRBJ1-2; 8 bases are a match to TRBD1. The CDR3 is 17 residues long. Germline V gene lookup returns CDR1 KGHSH and CDR2 LQKENI. Trimming cost V 3 bases and J 0 bases; bases outside gene matches: 9. CDR3 residues: CASSPTITGGSNYGYTF. In DNA, the CDR3 is TGTGCCAGCTCACCGACAATAACAGGGGGGTCTAACTATGGCTACACCTTC.

This chain links TRBV5-1 with TRBJ2-7; no clear D gene. CDR1 and CDR2 from the germline V gene are SGHRS and YFSETQ. CDR3 length: 15 residues. V was trimmed by 0 bases and J by 2 bases, leaving 12 bases between them. CDR3 DNA: TGCGCCAGCAGCTTGGTTGGGGATCGCCCCTACGAGCAGTACTTC. This encodes CASSLVGDRPYEQYF. Full variable domain (missing parts from reference TRBV5-1 and TRBJ2-7): KAGVTQTPRYLIKTRGQQVTLSCSPISGHRSVSWYQQTPGQGLQFLFEYFSETQRNKGNFPGRFSGRQFSNSRSEMNVSTLELGDSALYLCASSLVGDRPYEQYFGPGTRLTVT.

The sample holds one count of this clone. J is TRBJ2-7 and V is TRBV2; no clear D. With 10 bases removed from V and 4 bases from J, the gap between germline ends came to 14 bases. Germline V gene data show CDR1 as SNHLY and CDR2 as FYNNEI. CDR3 length: 12 residues. The CDR3 DNA sequence: TGTGCCACCTCTCCATCATTTTACGAGCAGTACTTC. The encoded protein is CATSPSFYEQYF.

The V gene is TRBV10-3, the J gene TRBJ2-1; D uncertain. Germline V gene data show CDR1 as ENHRY and CDR2 as SYGVKD. Deletions cut 0 bases from V and 2 bases from J, with 8 bases between. The CDR3 totals 15 residues. CDR3 sequence reads: CAISESGGAYNEQFF. The CDR3 region has the DNA TGTGCCATCAGTGAGTCGGGTGGAGCCTACAATGAGCAGTTCTTC.

This sequence joins TRBV7-9 and TRBJ2-1; no definite D call. V was pared by 3 bases and J by 7 bases, with 4 bases between. CDR3 length: 11 residues. Germline CDR1 is SEHNR and CDR2 is FQNEAQ (reference sequence). The CDR3 sequence is CASSLLNEQFF. The CDR3 DNA sequence: TGTGCCAGCAGCTTGTTGAATGAGCAGTTCTTC.

The chain recombines TRBV4-2 with TRBJ2-7; D is ambiguous. Germline lookup yields CDR1 LGHNA and CDR2 YNFKEQ. V shed 5 bases and J shed 6 bases, with 14 bases lying between them. The CDR3 has 13 amino acids. The CDR3: CASSLARAREQYF. The CDR3 region has the DNA TGTGCCAGCAGCTTAGCTAGGGCTCGCGAGCAGTACTTC.

This clone appeared a single time. This chain links TRBV6-5 with TRBJ2-6, with unresolved D. There are 13 residues in the CDR3. Germline V lookup: CDR1 MNHEY, CDR2 SVGAGI. V shed 6 bases and J shed 3 bases, with 6 bases lying between them. As DNA, the CDR3 is TGTGCCAGCAGCAAGAGTGGGGCCAACGTCCTGACTTTC. It translates to CASSKSGANVLTF.

The V gene is TRBV9, the J gene TRBJ1-4, with TRBD1 as a possible D gene (6 bases). The CDR3 loop spans 13 amino acids. Trimming stripped 4 bases from V and 8 bases from J, with 12 bases between. Germline V CDR1 and CDR2: SGDLS, YYNGEE. The CDR3 reads CASSQQGNEKLFF. The CDR3 DNA reads as TGTGCCAGCAGCCAGCAGGGGAACGAAAAACTGTTTTTT.

This clone came up a few times. The chain carries TRBV11-2 and TRBJ2-2; weak D call: TRBD2 (6 bases). Germline V gene sequence: CDR1 SGHAT, CDR2 FQNNGV. The CDR3 spans 13 residues. The V gene lost 7 bases and the J gene lost 4 bases, with 10 bases spanning the gap. In DNA form, the CDR3 reads TGTGCCAGCAAATTGGGGGGCACCGGGGAGCTGTTTTTT. It translates to CASKLGGTGELFF. Together with reference TRBV11-2 and TRBJ2-2, the CDR3 gives the full variable domain: EAGVAQSPRYKIIEKRQSVAFWCNPISGHATLYWYQQILGQGPKLLIQFQNNGVVDDSQLPKDRFSAERLKGVDSTLKIQPAKLEDSAVYLCASKLGGTGELFFGEGSRLTVL.

The chain is built from TRBV7-9 and TRBJ1-4; 7 bases match TRBD1. The germline V gene encodes CDR1 SEHNR and CDR2 FQNEAQ (reference sequence). The CDR3 has 15 amino acids. Germline trimming cut 5 bases from V and 5 bases from J; bases unmatched to any gene: 8. DNA of the CDR3: TGTGCCAGCAGCCTAATAGGGGGCCGAAATGAAAAACTGTTTTTT. This translates into CASSLIGGRNEKLFF.

The CDR3 DNA reads as TGTGCCAGCAGCAACAATGGGGGCTTCCCTGATGAAGCTTTCTTT. Residues: CASSNNGGFPDEAFF. The chain links TRBV4-2 to TRBJ1-1; possible D gene TRBD1, 6 bases. Germline loops: CDR1 LGHNA, CDR2 YNFKEQ. This CDR3 has 15 residues. With 5 bases removed from V and 7 bases from J, the gap between germline ends came to 20 bases.

The V gene is TRBV10-3, the J gene TRBJ1-1, with a weak D call TRBD1 (6 bases). CDR1 and CDR2 (germline): ENHRY, SYGVKD. The V and J ends lost 1 base and 0 bases respectively, with 18 bases between them. The CDR3 runs 18 residues. CDR3: CAISEYTGPVIMNTEAFF. CDR3 DNA sequence: TGTGCCATCAGTGAGTATACAGGGCCGGTAATCATGAACACTGAAGCTTTCTTT.

The J gene is TRBJ2-1, the V gene TRBV2; 8 bases agree with TRBD2. Per the germline V gene, CDR1 is SNHLY and CDR2 is FYNNEI. J gave up 7 bases and V 2 bases, and 7 bases lay outside the gene matches. The CDR3 is 15 amino acids. Here the CDR3 reads CASSEQRGGRNEQFF. The CDR3 DNA follows: TGTGCCAGCAGTGAACAGCGCGGGGGGCGGAATGAGCAGTTCTTC.

V gene TRBV7-8 combines with J gene TRBJ2-1; 7 bases are shared with TRBD2. V was pared by 3 bases and J by 7 bases, with 15 bases of the junction left unmatched. The CDR3 extends over 17 amino acids. Looked up from germline, CDR1 is SGHVS and CDR2 is FQNEAQ. The CDR3, as DNA: TGTGCCAGCAGCTTCGGCGGGAGCCCCGGGTTGGCGAATGAGCAGTTCTTC. Its protein product is CASSFGGSPGLANEQFF.

The chain links TRBV25-1 to TRBJ2-7, with 11 bases aligning to TRBD1. Germline V lookup: CDR1 MGHDK, CDR2 SYGVNS. The CDR3 loop spans 16 amino acids. Trimming removed 2 bases from V and 3 bases from J; junction bases left unmatched: 6. For the CDR3, the DNA is TGTGCCAGCAGTGAACGTACCGGGACAGGGGGCTACGAGCAGTACTTC. As protein: CASSERTGTGGYEQYF.

The J gene is TRBJ1-1, the V gene TRBV27; D gene unclear. Between the trimmed V and J ends, which lost 6 bases and 7 bases, there was a span of 12 bases. Germline CDR1 MNHEY, CDR2 SMNVEV (reference sequence). The CDR3 runs to 12 residues. This chain's CDR3 is CASRRLTGEAFF. The CDR3 nucleotides are TGTGCCAGCAGGAGATTGACGGGTGAAGCTTTCTTT.

This sequence joins TRBV3-1 (or the pseudogene TRBV3-2) and TRBJ1-1, with D perhaps TRBD1 (6 bases). CDR1 is LGHDT and CDR2 is YNNKEL in the germline V gene (reference sequence). Trimming removed 1 base from V and 4 bases from J, with 13 bases in between. The CDR3 runs to 15 residues. The CDR3 bases are TGTGCCAGCAGCCAAGGACAGGCGGGTGTCACTGAAGCTTTCTTT. Translating gives CASSQGQAGVTEAFF.

The V and J genes are TRBV4-2 and TRBJ1-1; D is possibly TRBD1 (5 bases). CDR3 length: 14 residues. Germline loops: CDR1 LGHNA, CDR2 YNFKEQ. Trimming took 2 bases from V and 6 from J, leaving 13 bases between them. Here the CDR3 reads CASSQRLQGAEAFF. CDR3 sequence (DNA): TGTGCCAGCAGCCAAAGACTGCAGGGAGCTGAAGCTTTCTTT.

The chain uses TRBV28 and TRBJ2-7; D possibly matches TRBD1 or TRBD2 (5 bases each). This CDR3 spans 15 amino acids. Trimming pared 4 bases from V and 4 bases from J, leaving 17 bases between. Germline CDR1 is MDHEN and CDR2 is SYDVKM. In nucleotides, the CDR3 is TGTGCCAGCAGTTCTGGGGCGGGCTTAACGTACGAGCAGTACTTC. Residues: CASSSGAGLTYEQYF. The full variable domain, completed using reference TRBV28 and TRBJ2-7, is DVKVTQSSRYLVKRTGEKVFLECVQDMDHENMFWYRQDPGLGLRLIYFSYDVKMKEKGDIPEGYSVSREKKERFSLILESASTNQTSMYLCASSSGAGLTYEQYFGPGTRLTVT.

The rearrangement joins TRBV28 to TRBJ1-4; 7 positions match TRBD1. Germline-derived CDR1 and CDR2 are MDHEN and SYDVKM. J lost 7 bases, V lost 5 bases, and 10 bases had no gene match. This CDR3 contains 15 residues. DNA for the CDR3: TGTGCCAGCAGTCCAACAGGGGTGGGAGGTGAAAAACTGTTTTTT. Translated, it gives CASSPTGVGGEKLFF.

V and J are TRBV2 and TRBJ2-1; TRBD2 matches 7 bases. Unmatched junction bases numbered 11, after V lost 7 bases and J lost 2 bases. CDR1 SNHLY and CDR2 FYNNEI come from the germline V gene. CDR3 length: 16 amino acids. As DNA, the CDR3 is TGTGCCAGCAAAACCCTCGGGGCGGGAGCCTACAATGAGCAGTTCTTC. Translation: CASKTLGAGAYNEQFF.

The rearrangement uses TRBV6-5 and TRBJ1-2; TRBD1 agrees at 8 bases. This CDR3 spans 15 amino acids. V gave up 6 bases and J gave up 2 bases; unmatched junction bases: 8. The germline gives CDR1 MNHEY, CDR2 SVGAGI. CDR3: CASRDPGGANYGYTF. The CDR3 DNA is TGTGCCAGCAGAGACCCAGGGGGCGCGAACTATGGCTACACCTTC.

This clone was counted once. The V gene is TRBV6-2 or TRBV6-3, the J gene TRBJ2-3; 7 bases match TRBD2. Per germline, CDR1 MNHEY and CDR2 SVGEGT. The CDR3 sequence is 14 residues long. V gave up 4 bases and J gave up 4 bases; unmatched junction bases: 5. The CDR3 loop reads CASSWGGLADTQYF. The DNA for the CDR3 is TGTGCCAGCAGTTGGGGGGGGTTAGCAGATACGCAGTATTTT.